Listed below are T cell receptor beta chains from one sample, sequenced in a study of blood T cell repertoires in COVID-19. TCRdb's table, derived via immunoSEQ multiplex PCR, lists solely in-frame clones and lacks some. The sample yields 40,000 to 65,000 clones, about 86% seen once. The sequenced sample consisted of peripheral blood. These receptors were collected from a man between 65 and 85 years old with active COVID-19. Each CDR3 is given with its conserved first and last residue. A D gene is named only where the DNA matches it firmly. Clone size is given for some rows only: seen once, a few or many times, or a class if the clone is expanded.

j_gene | d_gene | abundance | v_gene | CDR3aa | CDR3nt
TRBJ1-6 | NA | NA | TRBV7-2 | CASSLEGAGDSPLHF | TGTGCCAGCAGCTTAGAAGGGGCTGGGGATTCACCCCTCCACTTT
TRBJ2-3 | NA | NA | TRBV5-1 | CASSLVSTSTDTQYF | TGCGCCAGCAGCTTGGTTAGTACTAGCACAGATACGCAGTATTTT
TRBJ2-3 | TRBD2 | NA | TRBV5-1 | CASSLSTSGNTDTQYF | TGCGCCAGCAGCTTATCGACTAGCGGGAACACAGATACGCAGTATTTT
TRBJ2-5 | NA | NA | TRBV12-5 | CASGSRQFGETQYF | TGTGCTAGTGGTTCCCGACAATTCGGAGAGACCCAGTACTTC
TRBJ1-6 | TRBD1 | NA | TRBV6-4 | CASWDRSSYNSPLHF | TGTGCCAGCTGGGACAGGAGCTCCTATAATTCACCCCTCCACTTT
TRBJ1-2 | NA | NA | TRBV19 | CASSVTFSYGYTF | TGTGCCAGTAGTGTCACATTCTCCTATGGCTACACCTTC
TRBJ2-3 | NA | NA | TRBV28 | CASSVVTDTQYF | TGTGCCAGCAGCGTCGTCACAGATACGCAGTATTTT
TRBJ1-5 | TRBD1 | NA | TRBV6-5 | CASRLGTASNQPQHF | TGTGCCAGCAGACTCGGGACAGCAAGCAATCAGCCCCAGCATTTT
TRBJ1-5 | NA | NA | TRBV6-5 | CASSSTGTAHQPQHF | TGTGCCAGCAGTTCTACAGGAACGGCCCATCAGCCCCAGCATTTT
TRBJ1-1 | NA | NA | TRBV12-3/TRBV12-4 | CASSRQNTEAFF | TGTGCCAGCAGTCGACAGAACACTGAAGCTTTCTTT
TRBJ2-7 | TRBD2 | NA | TRBV24-1 | CATSATQRGRRSYEQYF | TGTGCCACCAGTGCGACGCAGCGGGGGCGACGCTCCTACGAGCAGTACTTC
TRBJ2-3 | NA | few | TRBV19 | CASSMSSAQRSAQYF | TGTGCCAGTAGTATGAGCAGTGCCCAGAGGTCCGCGCAGTATTTT
TRBJ2-7 | TRBD2 | NA | TRBV18 | CASSFLGAGDHYEQYF | TGTGCCAGCTCTTTCCTCGGAGCGGGGGACCACTACGAGCAGTACTTC